This T cell receptor beta chain was obtained from a study of Ad26.COV2.S vaccination and SARS-CoV-2 variants. Study as a whole: Ad26.COV2.S was injected intramuscularly once or twice, 56 days apart.

Regarding the study as a whole: Substantial breadth was reported for post-vaccination spike-specific CD8+ and CD4+ T cells. Participants in the vaccine arm had higher spike-specific TCR breadth; placebo recipients had lower.

The CDR3 runs to 14 residues. Germline lookup yields CDR1 SGDLS and CDR2 YYNGEE. Trimming left V 0 bases short and J 1 base short, with 5 bases between. Note on this clone: Its cognate antigen is unknown.

Some clones are missing from TCRdb's copy, which holds only in-frame ones; the method was immunoSEQ multiplex PCR. The profile shows around 350,000 clones, 85% of them singletons. The sample's treatment: approximately 18 received Ad26.COV2.S at low or high dose, single or two shots; 5 received placebo; per-sample allocation not given. Repertoires come from day 63 after the first vaccine or placebo injection. Vaccination employed an Ad26 vector expressing the Wuhan-strain SARS-CoV-2 spike. Sequenced material: peripheral blood, taken in a trial of Ad26.COV2.S vaccine versus placebo. The sequence was obtained from a person aged 18-65 years who received the Ad26.COV2.S COVID-19 vaccine or a placebo. This chain uses TRBV9 with TRBJ1-5; D uncertain. The CDR3 loop is CASSVGLSNQPQHF. CDR3 sequence (DNA): TGTGCCAGCAGCGTAGGATTAAGCAATCAGCCCCAGCATTTT.